The rows below give T cell receptor beta chains drawn from one sample of a study of siplizumab effects on memory and regulatory T cells. Clones were sequenced by immunoSEQ multiplex PCR, and TCRdb holds only the in-frame ones, with some missing. The table lists about 55,000 clones, 95% to 97% of them singletons, with roughly 0.6% in the top ten. The specimen sequenced was naive CD4+ T cells sorted from blood. The receptors here all came from a human donor in good health. The CDR3 runs from the conserved cysteine through the conserved F or W. The order of the fields is J gene, D gene, clone size, V gene, CDR3 protein, CDR3 DNA. D genes are given only for firm matches. Only some rows state a clone size, as once, few, many or a class for expanded clones.

>TRBJ1-5|TRBD1|few|TRBV9
CASSPRQGDQPQHF
TGTGCCAGCAGCCCTCGACAGGGGGATCAGCCCCAGCATTTT
>TRBJ2-6|-|-|TRBV30
CAWGAYRVDSGANVLTF
TGTGCCTGGGGGGCTTACAGGGTGGACTCTGGGGCCAACGTCCTGACTTTC
>TRBJ2-3|-|-|TRBV10-3
CAISGSTDTQYF
TGTGCCATCAGTGGTAGCACAGATACGCAGTATTTT
>TRBJ2-3|TRBD1|-|TRBV4-1
CASSQARGTGVPDTQYF
TGCGCCAGCAGCCAAGCTCGCGGGACAGGGGTACCAGATACGCAGTATTTT
>TRBJ1-1|TRBD1|-|TRBV5-1
CASSSHPGQGRNTEAFF
TGCGCCAGCAGCTCGCACCCGGGACAGGGAAGGAACACTGAAGCTTTCTTT
>TRBJ2-7|-|-|TRBV7-2
CASSFLGEQYF
TGTGCCAGCAGCTTTTTAGGCGAGCAGTACTTC
>TRBJ2-6|-|-|TRBV18
CASSNEDSGANVLTF
TGTGCCAGCTCAAACGAAGACTCTGGGGCCAACGTCCTGACTTTC
>TRBJ2-1|-|-|TRBV18
CASSFAKSSYNEQFF
TGTGCCAGCTCATTTGCGAAGAGCTCCTACAATGAGCAGTTCTTC
>TRBJ2-3|-|-|TRBV19
CASTPPMVFGPTQYF
TGTGCCAGTACCCCTCCTATGGTGTTCGGGCCCACGCAGTATTTT
>TRBJ2-4|-|-|TRBV4-1
CASSQDRWGEGIQYF
TGCGCCAGCAGCCAAGATCGTTGGGGAGAGGGCATTCAGTACTTC
>TRBJ1-2|-|-|TRBV19
CASSKAGNYGYTF
TGTGCCAGTAGTAAAGCTGGTAACTATGGCTACACCTTC
>TRBJ2-7|TRBD2|-|TRBV5-4
CASSPSGTNYEQYF
TGTGCCAGCAGCCCCAGCGGGACTAATTACGAGCAGTACTTC
>TRBJ1-2|TRBD1|-|TRBV5-6
CASSLGDRIYGYTF
TGTGCCAGCAGCTTGGGGGACAGGATCTATGGCTACACCTTC
>TRBJ1-5|-|-|TRBV2
CASRGTPSNQPQHF
TGTGCCAGCAGGGGGACACCTAGCAATCAGCCCCAGCATTTT
>TRBJ2-7|-|-|TRBV6-4
CASSELAGYEQYF
TGTGCCAGCAGTGAACTAGCCGGATACGAGCAGTACTTC
>TRBJ2-1|-|-|TRBV5-1
CASSLLQNSYNEQFF
TGCGCCAGCAGCTTGTTACAGAATTCCTACAATGAGCAGTTCTTC
>TRBJ2-7|-|-|TRBV6-6
CASSYGGLYEQYF
TGTGCCAGCAGTTACGGGGGTCTCTACGAGCAGTACTTC
>TRBJ2-7|TRBD2|-|TRBV6-1
CASIPVGLAGTEQYF
TGTGCCAGCATTCCCGTCGGGCTAGCGGGGACCGAGCAGTACTTC
>TRBJ2-1|-|once|TRBV14
CASSQGSEQFF
TGTGCCAGCAGCCAAGGCAGTGAGCAGTTCTTC
>TRBJ2-7|-|-|TRBV6-5
CASSYTGSYEQYF
TGTGCCAGCAGTTATACAGGGTCCTACGAGCAGTACTTC
>TRBJ1-1|-|-|TRBV19
CASSIQDIPNTEAFF
TGTGCCAGTAGTATCCAGGACATCCCTAACACTGAAGCTTTCTTT
>TRBJ1-2|-|-|TRBV6-5
CASSRDSYLYGYTF
TGTGCCAGCAGCCGGGACTCCTACCTCTATGGCTACACCTTC
>TRBJ1-3|TRBD1|-|TRBV4-3
CASSQDLDRGRGGSTIYF
TGCGCCAGCAGCCAAGATCTGGACAGGGGGCGCGGAGGGTCCACCATATATTTT
>TRBJ1-5|-|-|TRBV30
CAWGQDNQPQHF
TGTGCCTGGGGGCAGGACAATCAGCCCCAGCATTTT
>TRBJ1-3|TRBD1|-|TRBV5-4
CASSLTLGQAGNTIYF
TGTGCCAGCAGCCTTACCCTGGGACAGGCTGGAAACACCATATATTTT
>TRBJ2-1|-|-|TRBV5-4
CASSPRIEDSRSYNEQFF
TGTGCCAGCAGCCCACGGATTGAGGACAGTAGGTCCTACAATGAGCAGTTCTTC
>TRBJ1-2|-|-|TRBV5-1
CASRPSGGTNYGYTF
TGCGCCAGCAGACCCTCTGGAGGCACTAACTATGGCTACACCTTC
>TRBJ2-2|-|-|TRBV7-2
CASGKGYGGETTGELFF
TGTGCCAGCGGAAAGGGATATGGCGGGGAGACCACCGGGGAGCTGTTTTTT
>TRBJ2-3|-|-|TRBV27
CASSLTPAPSTDTQYF
TGTGCCAGCAGTTTAACGCCTGCCCCTAGCACAGATACGCAGTATTTT
>TRBJ2-1|TRBD2|-|TRBV11-3
CASSLDPSGGYNEQFF
TGTGCCAGCAGCTTAGACCCCAGCGGGGGCTACAATGAGCAGTTCTTC
>TRBJ1-5|TRBD1|-|TRBV5-1
CASSSGQGNQPQHF
TGCGCCAGCAGCTCGGGACAGGGCAATCAGCCCCAGCATTTT
>TRBJ2-5|TRBD2|-|TRBV29-1
CSVVLADTGTQYF
TGCAGCGTTGTACTAGCGGACACGGGGACCCAGTACTTC
>TRBJ1-6|-|-|TRBV4-1
CASSHRIEAGGGSPLHF
TGCGCCAGCAGCCACCGAATAGAGGCGGGGGGCGGTTCACCCCTCCACTTT
>TRBJ2-2|TRBD1|-|TRBV10-3
CAIASGTGFAGELFF
TGTGCCATCGCCTCTGGGACAGGGTTCGCCGGGGAGCTGTTTTTT
>TRBJ2-7|-|once|TRBV4-2
CASSQDGGRDEQCF
TGTGCCAGCAGCCAAGATGGTGGCAGGGATGAGCAGTGCTTC
>TRBJ1-1|-|-|TRBV7-8
CASSPRTGNTEAFF
TGTGCCAGCAGCCCCCGTACAGGGAACACTGAAGCTTTCTTT
>TRBJ2-1|-|-|TRBV11-3
CASSPLTRSPKQFF
TGTGCCAGCAGCCCCCTGACTAGAAGCCCGAAGCAGTTCTTC
>TRBJ1-2|-|-|TRBV5-6
CASSLAFPQGYTF
TGTGCCAGCAGCTTGGCTTTCCCGCAGGGCTACACCTTC
>TRBJ2-1|TRBD2|-|TRBV5-1
CASSLTSTSGEGNEQFF
TGCGCCAGCAGCTTGACATCAACTAGCGGGGAAGGCAATGAGCAGTTCTTC
>TRBJ1-4|-|-|TRBV18
CASSPGRGNEKLFF
TGTGCCAGCTCACCGGGGAGGGGTAATGAAAAACTGTTTTTT
>TRBJ1-1|-|-|TRBV30
CAWSEGPVGVGEAFF
TGTGCCTGGAGTGAGGGGCCCGTAGGTGTAGGGGAAGCTTTCTTT
>TRBJ2-6|-|-|TRBV7-2
CASGNSGANVLTF
TGTGCCAGCGGGAACTCTGGGGCCAACGTCCTGACTTTC
>TRBJ1-1|-|-|TRBV7-9
CASSLARGYTEAFF
TGTGCCAGCAGCTTAGCGCGAGGATACACTGAAGCTTTCTTT
>TRBJ2-7|-|once|TRBV5-5
CASSFRREDEQYF
TGTGCCAGCAGCTTCCGCAGGGAGGACGAGCAGTACTTC
>TRBJ1-3|-|-|TRBV5-1
CASSFGDGVSTIYF
TGCGCCAGCAGCTTCGGTGACGGGGTTAGCACCATATATTTT
>TRBJ1-4|TRBD1|-|TRBV19
CATRPGQGIQGEKLFF
TGTGCCACTCGTCCGGGACAGGGGATCCAAGGTGAAAAACTGTTTTTT
>TRBJ1-2|-|-|TRBV6-6
CASTADRYYGYTF
TGTGCCAGCACCGCCGACAGGTACTATGGCTACACCTTC
>TRBJ1-1|TRBD1|-|TRBV19
CASSTTGVGTEAFF
TGTGCCAGTAGTACGACAGGGGTCGGCACTGAAGCTTTCTTT
>TRBJ2-7|TRBD1|-|TRBV19
CASSRGQGYEQYF
TGTGCCAGTAGTAGGGGACAGGGCTACGAGCAGTACTTC
>TRBJ2-1|TRBD1|once|TRBV30
CAWSVGQGYTNEQFF
TGTGCCTGGAGTGTCGGACAGGGCTATACCAATGAGCAGTTCTTC
>TRBJ1-5|-|-|TRBV9
CASSVRDGNQPQHF
TGTGCCAGCAGCGTACGGGACGGCAATCAGCCCCAGCATTTT
>TRBJ1-4|TRBD1|-|TRBV2
CASRPTGDNEKLFF
TGTGCCAGCAGACCGACAGGGGACAACGAAAAACTGTTTTTT
>TRBJ2-7|-|-|TRBV6-1
CASSSPSYEQYF
TGTGCCAGCAGTAGTCCTTCCTACGAGCAGTACTTC
>TRBJ2-3|-|-|TRBV11-3
CASSLRTAGSTDTQYF
TGTGCCAGCAGCTTGCGTACGGCGGGGAGCACAGATACGCAGTATTTT
>TRBJ2-7|TRBD1|-|TRBV23-1
CASSNRQGRTTYEQYF
TGCGCCAGCAGTAACCGACAGGGGAGAACCACTTACGAGCAGTACTTC
>TRBJ2-7|TRBD2|-|TRBV5-4
CASSQFRLAGPSSYEQYF
TGTGCCAGCAGCCAATTCCGACTAGCGGGGCCTAGCTCCTACGAGCAGTACTTC
>TRBJ2-7|TRBD1|-|TRBV28
CASRLQGVLAYEQYF
TGTGCCAGCAGGCTCCAGGGGGTATTGGCCTACGAGCAGTACTTC
>TRBJ2-3|TRBD1|-|TRBV5-1
CASSSNRGPDTDTQYF
TGCGCCAGCAGCTCGAACAGGGGGCCCGACACAGATACGCAGTATTTT